This passage covers 15 T cell receptor beta chains from one sample sequenced in a study of spatial heterogeneity in lung cancer. Overall study results and limits: Mutation counts in tumors were tracked by counts of expanded intratumoral alpha and beta TCRs.

TCRdb used MiXCR to reprocess the 5' RACE reads, holding one entry per CDR3 protein. The profile shows around 12,000 distinct CDR3 sequences, about 5% of them singletons. Described time point: sample taken at primary tumor resection. What these receptors recognize is not known. The sequencing used lung tumor tissue, collected at surgery. The receptors come from a male donor with early-stage non-small cell lung cancer.

This clonotype was detected ten times or more. The chain uses TRBV11-2 and TRBJ2-3; TRBD1 or TRBD2 may be the D gene (5 bases each). The germline V gene has CDR1 SGHAT and CDR2 FQNNGV. CDR3 length equals 14 residues. Between the trimmed V and J ends, which lost 5 bases and 2 bases, there was a span of 11 bases. The CDR3 loop is CASSPRDPTDTQYF. As DNA, the CDR3 is TGTGCCAGCAGCCCCCGGGACCCCACAGATACGCAGTATTTT.

This clonotype was detected many times. This chain connects TRBV20-1 to TRBJ1-4; 7 positions agree with TRBD1. This CDR3 has 14 residues. V dropped 3 bases and J dropped 7; count of bases not matched to a gene: 8. Per the germline V gene, CDR1 is DFQATT and CDR2 is SNEGSKA (reference sequence). The CDR3 bases are TGCAGTGCTAGCGACAGGGTAGGCTTTGAAAAACTGTTTTTT. Translating it yields CSASDRVGFEKLFF.

Judged by abundance, this clonotype is medium-sized. The chain links TRBV7-9 to TRBJ2-3; D remains unclear. Trimming cost V 7 bases and J 0 bases, with 11 bases left between them. Germline CDR1 SEHNR, CDR2 FQNEAQ (reference sequence). The CDR3 runs 14 residues. DNA of the CDR3: TGTGCCAGCACCCGATCGACTAGCACAGATACGCAGTATTTT. Translation gives CASTRSTSTDTQYF.

This clonotype was seen repeatedly, ten times or more. The chain is built from TRBV19 and TRBJ2-7, with 7 bases fitting TRBD1. The CDR3 totals 14 residues. Germline CDR1 LNHDA, CDR2 SQIVND (reference sequence). The junction had 10 bases not matched to a gene; V was cut back by 8 bases and J by 3 bases. This chain's CDR3 is CASSQSGDSYEQYF. The CDR3 coding sequence is TGTGCCAGTTCCCAGTCCGGGGACAGCTACGAGCAGTACTTC.

This clonotype was seen ten or more times. The chain is built from TRBV28 and TRBJ1-2; D is possibly TRBD1 (6 bases). CDR3 length equals 12 residues. Trimming shortened V by 8 bases and J by 7 bases, and 14 bases separated the two germline ends. Germline V lookup: CDR1 MDHEN, CDR2 SYDVKM. The CDR3 coding sequence is TGTGCCAGCGATCTTCAGGGGTCTGGCTACACCTTC. Translation gives CASDLQGSGYTF.

The rearrangement links TRBV7-2 to TRBJ2-3; tentatively, D is TRBD2 (5 bases). V lost 3 bases and J lost 2, with 9 bases in between. The CDR3 spans 14 residues. From germline, CDR1 is SGHTA and CDR2 FQGNSA. CDR3 sequence reads: CASSFMGDTDTQYF. Written as DNA, the CDR3 is TGTGCCAGCAGCTTTATGGGAGACACAGATACGCAGTATTTT.

This clonotype came up many times. The rearrangement joins TRBV27 to TRBJ1-2, with 7 bases identical to TRBD1. V shed 4 bases, J shed 5 bases, and the junction held 10 bases outside the gene matches. Germline-derived CDR1 and CDR2 are MNHEY and SMNVEV (reference sequence). The CDR3 extends over 15 amino acids. The CDR3 DNA reads TGTGCCAGCAGTTCCCTACAGGGGCCGATATATGGCTACACCTTC. It encodes CASSSLQGPIYGYTF.

This clonotype was detected ten times or more. This chain uses TRBV19 with TRBJ2-2; D is possibly TRBD2 (5 bases). V was pared by 3 bases and J by 2 bases, with 13 bases between. This CDR3 region has 16 residues. The germline V gene encodes CDR1 LNHDA and CDR2 SQIVND (reference sequence). The CDR3 spells CASSMRGRRNTGELFF. DNA for the CDR3: TGTGCCAGTAGTATGAGAGGGCGGAGAAACACCGGGGAGCTGTTTTTT.

At least ten counts were recorded for this clonotype. The gene calls are TRBV6-1 and TRBJ1-1; unclear D gene. V was trimmed by 3 bases and J by 3 bases, leaving 11 bases between them. From germline, CDR1 is MNHNS and CDR2 SASEGT. This CDR3 contains 14 residues. This chain's CDR3 is CASSEKGGYTEAFF. As DNA, the CDR3 is TGTGCCAGCAGTGAGAAGGGCGGATACACTGAAGCTTTCTTT.

This clonotype was found many times. The gene calls are TRBV29-1 and TRBJ1-1, with 9 bases aligning to TRBD1. Germline V gene lookup returns CDR1 SQVTM and CDR2 ANQGSEA. The V segment lost 6 bases and the J segment 1 base; nucleotides outside the gene matches: 9. The CDR3 is made up of 15 amino acids. CDR3 loop: CSVGPGQGPNTEAFF. DNA for the CDR3: TGCAGCGTAGGACCGGGACAGGGTCCGAACACTGAAGCTTTCTTT.

J is TRBJ1-6 and V is TRBV19, with 11 bases fitting TRBD1. This CDR3 contains 14 residues. Looked up from germline, CDR1 is LNHDA and CDR2 is SQIVND (reference sequence). The trim removed 8 bases at V and 9 bases at J, leaving 6 bases unmatched. Written as DNA, the CDR3 is TGTGCCAGTCGTACCGGGACAGGGGGTTCACCCCTCCACTTT. Its translation is CASRTGTGGSPLHF.

This clonotype was counted at least ten times. The chain has TRBV3-1 and TRBJ1-2; D is unclear. The CDR3 has 14 amino acids. In germline, CDR1 is LGHDT, CDR2 YNNKEL (reference sequence). V lost 4 bases, J lost 8 bases, and 17 bases lay in between. The CDR3 reads CASSPTGAGSGYTF. CDR3 nucleotide sequence: TGTGCCAGCAGCCCTACTGGAGCTGGTTCGGGCTACACCTTC.

The chain has TRBV30 and TRBJ2-2, with a tentative D call TRBD2 (5 bases). This CDR3 has 14 residues. Germline V gene sequence: CDR1 GTSNPN, CDR2 SVGIG (reference sequence). V lost 2 bases, J lost 7 bases, and 14 bases lay in between. The CDR3 sequence: CAWSFVGVGGELFF. CDR3 DNA: TGTGCCTGGAGTTTCGTCGGGGTTGGCGGGGAGCTGTTTTTT.

This clonotype was counted ten times or more. One end of the junction is discordant with germline, which a read error may explain. CDR3 amino acids: CASSLGPLNPEAFF. CDR3 DNA sequence: TGTGCCAGCAGTTTGGGACCCCTGAACCCTGAAGCTTTCTTT. This rearrangement joins TRBV12-3 or TRBV12-4 to TRBJ1-1, with a tentative D call TRBD1 (5 bases). CDR3 length: 14 amino acids.

This clonotype was found many times. The gene calls are TRBV4-3 and TRBJ2-1, with 12 nucleotides matching TRBD2. Germline values: CDR1 LGHNA, CDR2 YSLEER. Unmatched junction bases numbered 10, after V lost 3 bases and J lost 7 bases. The CDR3 is made up of 17 amino acids. The CDR3 sequence: CASSQALGLAGWNEQFF. Written as DNA, the CDR3 is TGCGCCAGCAGCCAGGCCCTCGGACTAGCGGGGTGGAATGAGCAGTTCTTC.